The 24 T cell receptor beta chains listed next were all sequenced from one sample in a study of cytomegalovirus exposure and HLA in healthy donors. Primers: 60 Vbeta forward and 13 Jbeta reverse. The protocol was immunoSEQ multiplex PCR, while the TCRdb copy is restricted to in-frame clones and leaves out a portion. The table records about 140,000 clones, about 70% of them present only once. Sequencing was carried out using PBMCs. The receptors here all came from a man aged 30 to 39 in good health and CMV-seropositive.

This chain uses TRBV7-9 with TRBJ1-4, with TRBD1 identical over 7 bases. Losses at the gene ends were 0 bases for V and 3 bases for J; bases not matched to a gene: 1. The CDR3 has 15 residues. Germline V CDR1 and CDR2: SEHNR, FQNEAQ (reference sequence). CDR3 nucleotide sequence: TGTGCCAGCAGCTTAGCGACAGGGCCTAATGAAAAACTGTTTTTT. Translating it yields CASSLATGPNEKLFF.

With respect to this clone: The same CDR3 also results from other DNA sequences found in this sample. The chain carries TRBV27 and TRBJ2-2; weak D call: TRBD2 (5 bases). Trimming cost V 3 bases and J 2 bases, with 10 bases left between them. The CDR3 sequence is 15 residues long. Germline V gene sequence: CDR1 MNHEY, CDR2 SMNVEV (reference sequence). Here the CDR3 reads CASSLRGSNTGELFF. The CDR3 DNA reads TGTGCCAGCAGTTTGCGTGGGAGTAACACCGGGGAGCTGTTTTTT.

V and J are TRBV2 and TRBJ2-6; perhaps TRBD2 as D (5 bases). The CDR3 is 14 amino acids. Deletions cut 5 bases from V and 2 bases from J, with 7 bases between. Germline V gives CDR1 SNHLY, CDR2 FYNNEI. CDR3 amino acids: CASSRGTGANVLTF. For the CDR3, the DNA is TGTGCCAGCAGTCGGGGTACTGGGGCCAACGTCCTGACTTTC. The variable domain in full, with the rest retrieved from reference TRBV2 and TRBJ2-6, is EPEVTQTPSHQVTQMGQEVILRCVPISNHLYFYWYRQILGQKVEFLVSFYNNEISEKSEIFDDQFSVERPDGSNFTLKIRSTKLEDSAMYFCASSRGTGANVLTFGAGSRLTVL.

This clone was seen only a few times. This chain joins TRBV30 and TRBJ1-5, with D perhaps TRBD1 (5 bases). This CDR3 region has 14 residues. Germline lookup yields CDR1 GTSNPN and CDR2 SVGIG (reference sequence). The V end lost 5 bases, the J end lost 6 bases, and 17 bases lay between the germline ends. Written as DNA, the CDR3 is TGTGCCTGGCGTAAAGGGGAGGGAGCTCAGCCCCAGCATTTT. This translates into CAWRKGEGAQPQHF.

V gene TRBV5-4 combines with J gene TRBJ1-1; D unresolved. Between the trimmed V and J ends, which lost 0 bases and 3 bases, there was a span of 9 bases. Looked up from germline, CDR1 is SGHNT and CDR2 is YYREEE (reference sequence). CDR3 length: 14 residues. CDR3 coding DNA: TGTGCCAGCAGCTTGGCCGAGGTAGACACTGAAGCTTTCTTT. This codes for CASSLAEVDTEAFF.

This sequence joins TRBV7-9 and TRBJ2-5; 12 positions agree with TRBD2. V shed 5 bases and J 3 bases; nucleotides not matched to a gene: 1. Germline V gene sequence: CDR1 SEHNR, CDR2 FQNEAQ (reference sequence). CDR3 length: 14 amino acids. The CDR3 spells CASSPSGREETQYF. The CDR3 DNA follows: TGTGCCAGCAGCCCTAGCGGGAGGGAAGAGACCCAGTACTTC.

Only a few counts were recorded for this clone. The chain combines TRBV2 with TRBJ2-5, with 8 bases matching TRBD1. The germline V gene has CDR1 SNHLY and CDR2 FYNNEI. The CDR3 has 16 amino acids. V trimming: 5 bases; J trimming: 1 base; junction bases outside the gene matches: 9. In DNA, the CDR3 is TGTGCCAGCAGTAAATCGACAGGGGCTCCCCAAGAGACCCAGTACTTC. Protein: CASSKSTGAPQETQYF. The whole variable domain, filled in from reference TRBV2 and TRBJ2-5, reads EPEVTQTPSHQVTQMGQEVILRCVPISNHLYFYWYRQILGQKVEFLVSFYNNEISEKSEIFDDQFSVERPDGSNFTLKIRSTKLEDSAMYFCASSKSTGAPQETQYFGPGTRLLVL.

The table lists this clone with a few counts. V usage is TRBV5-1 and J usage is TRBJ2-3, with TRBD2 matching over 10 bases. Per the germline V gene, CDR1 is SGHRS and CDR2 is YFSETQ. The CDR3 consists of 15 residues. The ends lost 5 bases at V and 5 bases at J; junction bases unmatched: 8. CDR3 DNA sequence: TGCGCCAGCAGTAGAGCGGGAGGGCGGGGAGATACGCAGTATTTT. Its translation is CASSRAGGRGDTQYF. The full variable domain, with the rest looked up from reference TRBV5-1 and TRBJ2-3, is KAGVTQTPRYLIKTRGQQVTLSCSPISGHRSVSWYQQTPGQGLQFLFEYFSETQRNKGNFPGRFSGRQFSNSRSEMNVSTLELGDSALYLCASSRAGGRGDTQYFGPGTRLTVL.

In DNA, the CDR3 is TGTGCCAGCAGCCAAGAAGTTAGGACTAGCACCACCGGGGAGCTGTTTTTT. Translated: CASSQEVRTSTTGELFF. This rearrangement joins TRBV4-2 to TRBJ2-2, with 8 bases that match TRBD2. Germline CDR1 reads LGHNA; CDR2 reads YNFKEQ. The CDR3 has 17 amino acids. With V trimmed by 0 bases and J by 4 bases, 7 bases remained unmatched.

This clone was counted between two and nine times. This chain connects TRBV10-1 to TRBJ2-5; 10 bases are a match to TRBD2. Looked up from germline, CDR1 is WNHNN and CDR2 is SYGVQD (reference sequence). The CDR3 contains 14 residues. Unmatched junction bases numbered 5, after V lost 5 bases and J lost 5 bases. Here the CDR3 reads CASSSSGRLETQYF. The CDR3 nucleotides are TGCGCCAGCAGTTCTAGCGGGAGATTGGAGACCCAGTACTTC.

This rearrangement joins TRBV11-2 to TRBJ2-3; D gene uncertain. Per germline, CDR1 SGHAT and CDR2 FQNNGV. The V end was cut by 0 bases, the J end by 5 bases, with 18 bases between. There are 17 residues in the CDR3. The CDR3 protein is CASSLDPGARSQDTQYF. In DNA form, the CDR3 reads TGTGCCAGCAGCTTAGATCCAGGCGCCCGATCTCAAGATACGCAGTATTTT.

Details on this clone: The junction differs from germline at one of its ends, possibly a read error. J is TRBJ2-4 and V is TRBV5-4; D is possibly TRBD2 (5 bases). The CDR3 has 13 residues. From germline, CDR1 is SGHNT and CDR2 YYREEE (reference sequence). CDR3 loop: CASSLAEGFIRYF. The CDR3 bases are TGTGCCAGCAGCTTGGCTGAGGGCTTCATTCGGTACTTC.

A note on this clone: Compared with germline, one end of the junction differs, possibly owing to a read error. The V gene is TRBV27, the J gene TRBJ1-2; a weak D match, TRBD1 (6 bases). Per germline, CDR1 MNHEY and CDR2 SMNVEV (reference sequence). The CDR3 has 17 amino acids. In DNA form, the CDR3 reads TGTGCCAGCAGTCCCCGGGGGGGCCCGACGGGTAACTATGACTACACCTTC. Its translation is CASSPRGGPTGNYDYTF.

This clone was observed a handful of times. The CDR3 DNA follows: TGCAGCGTTGGGGCAGAGAATCAGCCCCAGCATTTT. As protein: CSVGAENQPQHF. This chain connects TRBV29-1 to TRBJ1-5; unclear D gene. The CDR3 is 12 amino acids. V lost 4 bases to trimming and J lost 4 bases, with 8 bases between them. Germline CDR1 SQVTM, CDR2 ANQGSEA.

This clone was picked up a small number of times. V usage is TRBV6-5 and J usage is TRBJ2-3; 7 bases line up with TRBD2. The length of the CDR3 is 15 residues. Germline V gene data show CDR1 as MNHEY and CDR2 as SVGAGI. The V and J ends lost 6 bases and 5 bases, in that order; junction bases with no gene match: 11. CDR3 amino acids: CASRLLRAGEDTQYF. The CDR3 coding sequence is TGTGCCAGCAGACTGTTAAGGGCGGGAGAAGATACGCAGTATTTT.

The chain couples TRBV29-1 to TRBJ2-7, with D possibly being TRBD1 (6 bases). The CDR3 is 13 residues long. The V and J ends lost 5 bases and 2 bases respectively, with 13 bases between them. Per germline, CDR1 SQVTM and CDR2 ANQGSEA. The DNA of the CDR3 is TGCAGCGTTATAGGACAGCAAACCTACGAGCAGTACTTC. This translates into CSVIGQQTYEQYF.

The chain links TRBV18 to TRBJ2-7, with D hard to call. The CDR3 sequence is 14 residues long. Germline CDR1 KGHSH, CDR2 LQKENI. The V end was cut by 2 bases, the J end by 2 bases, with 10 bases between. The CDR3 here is CASSPEAAAYEQYF. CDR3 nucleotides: TGTGCCAGCTCACCAGAGGCAGCCGCCTACGAGCAGTACTTC.

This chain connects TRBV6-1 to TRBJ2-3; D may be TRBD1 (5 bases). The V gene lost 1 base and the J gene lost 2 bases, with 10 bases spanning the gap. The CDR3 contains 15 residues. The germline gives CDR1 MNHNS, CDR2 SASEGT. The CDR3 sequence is CASSEGFRVTDTQYF. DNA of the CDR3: TGTGCCAGCAGTGAAGGTTTCAGGGTCACAGATACGCAGTATTTT.

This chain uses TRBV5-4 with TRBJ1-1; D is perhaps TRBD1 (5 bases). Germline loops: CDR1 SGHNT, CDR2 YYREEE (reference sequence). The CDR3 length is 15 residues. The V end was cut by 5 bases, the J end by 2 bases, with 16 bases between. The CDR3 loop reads CASRKDSHGNTEAFF. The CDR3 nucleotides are TGTGCCAGCAGAAAAGACAGCCACGGAAACACTGAAGCTTTCTTT.

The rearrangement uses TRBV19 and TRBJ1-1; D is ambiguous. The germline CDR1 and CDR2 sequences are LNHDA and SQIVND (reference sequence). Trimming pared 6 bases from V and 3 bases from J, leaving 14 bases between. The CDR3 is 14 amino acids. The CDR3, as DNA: TGTGCCAGTAGGGCCCAAGCGGAGGACACTGAAGCTTTCTTT. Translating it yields CASRAQAEDTEAFF.

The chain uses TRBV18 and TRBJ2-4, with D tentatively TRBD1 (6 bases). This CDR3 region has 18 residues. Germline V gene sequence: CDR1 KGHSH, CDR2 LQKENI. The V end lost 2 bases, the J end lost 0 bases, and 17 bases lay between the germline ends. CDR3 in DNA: TGTGCCAGCTCACCATTTTCGACCGGGACAATAGCCAAAAACATTCAGTACTTC. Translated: CASSPFSTGTIAKNIQYF.

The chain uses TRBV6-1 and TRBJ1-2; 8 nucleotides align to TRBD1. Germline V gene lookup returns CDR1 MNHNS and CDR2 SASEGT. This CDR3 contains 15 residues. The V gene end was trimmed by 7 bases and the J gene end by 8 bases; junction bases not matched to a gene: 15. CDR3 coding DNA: TGTGCCAGCACCCCGGCTCGGCAGGGGGCGCGGGGCTACACCTTC. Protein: CASTPARQGARGYTF.

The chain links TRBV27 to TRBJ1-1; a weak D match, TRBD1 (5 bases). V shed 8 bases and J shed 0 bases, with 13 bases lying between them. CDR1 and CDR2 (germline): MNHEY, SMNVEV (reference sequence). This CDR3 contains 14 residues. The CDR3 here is CASGPRAMNTEAFF. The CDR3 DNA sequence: TGTGCCAGCGGCCCCAGGGCCATGAACACTGAAGCTTTCTTT.

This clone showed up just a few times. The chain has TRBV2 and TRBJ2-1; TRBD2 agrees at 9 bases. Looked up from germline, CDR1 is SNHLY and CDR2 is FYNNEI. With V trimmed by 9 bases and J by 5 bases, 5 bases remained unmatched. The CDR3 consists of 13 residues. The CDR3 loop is CARAGGPHNEQFF. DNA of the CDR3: TGTGCCAGAGCGGGAGGTCCCCACAATGAGCAGTTCTTC.